Here is one T cell receptor beta chain with its context. Only in-frame clones appear in the TCRdb table, and some are missing; sequencing was by immunoSEQ multiplex PCR. This sample carries about 74,000 clones, around 84% of them seen once, and the ten largest clones take about 4.7%. This sample is part of a study of PD-L1 blockade in urothelial cancer. About the research overall: A median of approximately 150,000 T cells was found in the blood samples.

Germline loops: CDR1 SGHTA, CDR2 FQGTGA. V lost 5 bases, J lost 10 bases, and 18 bases stayed unmatched. The CDR3 sequence is 17 residues long. This sample comprised PBMCs, obtained around atezolizumab (anti-PD-L1) treatment. The TCR sequence derives from a man aged 70-80 years with urothelial cancer. V is TRBV7-3 and J is TRBJ2-1, with 9 bases identical to TRBD2. CDR3 coding DNA: TGTGCCAGCAGCCGTAACTTCGCGGGAGGGCCCCCAAACGAGCAGTTCTTC. Translation: CASSRNFAGGPPNEQFF.